This TCR beta chain was documented in a study of lymphopenia after photon versus proton radiotherapy. General study results and limits: Post-nadir diversity loss with photons came from oligoclonal expansion, particularly CD8+ Temra cells. Under photons, naive T cells and diversity fell while effector/memory populations rose. Only patients who died were analyzed for survival; proton advantage is unproven.

In the case of this clone: What it binds is unknown.

Germline CDR1 is SGHTA and CDR2 is FQGNSA. CDR3 size: 15 residues. With 5 bases removed from V and 0 bases from J, the gap between germline ends came to 12 bases. TCRdb's copy holds only in-frame clones and misses some; the assay was immunoSEQ multiplex PCR. The sample carries about 18,000 clones, roughly 90% recorded once. The sample consisted of peripheral blood, taken from a patient treated with photon-based radiotherapy. This clonotype was sampled from a woman in her 40s with cholangiocarcinoma. The V call is TRBV7-2, the J call TRBJ2-3; D remains unclear. The CDR3 DNA sequence: TGTGCCAGCAGCAACGATATTTCTAGCACAGATACGCAGTATTTT. Protein product: CASSNDISSTDTQYF.